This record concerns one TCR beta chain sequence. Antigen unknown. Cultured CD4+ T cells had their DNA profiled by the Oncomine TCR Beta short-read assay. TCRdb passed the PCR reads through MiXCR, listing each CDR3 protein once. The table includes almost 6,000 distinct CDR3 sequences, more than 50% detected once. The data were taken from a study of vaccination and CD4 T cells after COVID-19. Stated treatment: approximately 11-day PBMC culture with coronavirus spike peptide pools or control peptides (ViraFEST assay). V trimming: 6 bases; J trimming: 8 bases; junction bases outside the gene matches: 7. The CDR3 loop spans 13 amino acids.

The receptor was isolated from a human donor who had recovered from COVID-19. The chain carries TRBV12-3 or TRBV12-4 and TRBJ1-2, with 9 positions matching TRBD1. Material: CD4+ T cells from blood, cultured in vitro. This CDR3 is CASSADRGVGYTF. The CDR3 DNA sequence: TGTGCCAGCAGCGCAGACAGGGGGGTGGGCTACACCTTC.